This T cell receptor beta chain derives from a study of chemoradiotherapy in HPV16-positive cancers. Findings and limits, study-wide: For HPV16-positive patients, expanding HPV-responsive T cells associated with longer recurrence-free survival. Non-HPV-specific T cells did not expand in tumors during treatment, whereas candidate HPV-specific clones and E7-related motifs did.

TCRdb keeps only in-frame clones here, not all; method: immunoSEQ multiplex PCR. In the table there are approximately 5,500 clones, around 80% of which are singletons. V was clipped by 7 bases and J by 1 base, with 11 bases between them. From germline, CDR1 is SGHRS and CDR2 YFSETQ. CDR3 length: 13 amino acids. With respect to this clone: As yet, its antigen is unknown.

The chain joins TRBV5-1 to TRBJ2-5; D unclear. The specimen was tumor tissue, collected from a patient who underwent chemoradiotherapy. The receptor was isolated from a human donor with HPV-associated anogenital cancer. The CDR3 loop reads CASYPRVQETQYF. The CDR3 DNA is TGCGCCAGCTACCCTAGAGTCCAAGAGACCCAGTACTTC.